This TCR beta chain was observed in a study of CD8+CD57+ T cells in acquired aplastic anemia. Turning to the study itself: DNA recovered from sorted CD4+ and CD8+ cells had a mean of approximately 3.2 ug.

Investigators profiled TCR beta VDJ and CDR3 from genomic DNA template. A single record per CDR3 protein comes from TCRdb applying MiXCR to the reads. The sample has 150,000 to 200,000 distinct CDR3 sequences, around half seen once. With respect to this clonotype: The antigen is undetermined.

Overall study findings and caveats: There were 25 to 35 CD8+ CDR3 sequences that occurred in both patients and controls.

V shed 6 bases and J 6 bases; nucleotides not matched to a gene: 7. CDR3 length equals 16 residues. Germline CDR1 reads SGHAT; CDR2 reads FQDESV (reference sequence). CD8+CD57+ cell expansion, shown by flow cytometry, had occurred in the patients selected for sequencing. Sequenced input: sorted CD4+, CD8+, or CD8+CD57+ T cells (not recorded which) from PBMCs. This clonotype was sampled from a human donor with aplastic anemia. The chain employs TRBV11-1 and TRBJ2-3; 15 bases line up with TRBD2. CDR3 region: CASRMGLAGGGDTQYF. The CDR3 nucleotides are TGTGCCAGCAGGATGGGACTAGCGGGAGGCGGCGATACGCAGTATTTT.